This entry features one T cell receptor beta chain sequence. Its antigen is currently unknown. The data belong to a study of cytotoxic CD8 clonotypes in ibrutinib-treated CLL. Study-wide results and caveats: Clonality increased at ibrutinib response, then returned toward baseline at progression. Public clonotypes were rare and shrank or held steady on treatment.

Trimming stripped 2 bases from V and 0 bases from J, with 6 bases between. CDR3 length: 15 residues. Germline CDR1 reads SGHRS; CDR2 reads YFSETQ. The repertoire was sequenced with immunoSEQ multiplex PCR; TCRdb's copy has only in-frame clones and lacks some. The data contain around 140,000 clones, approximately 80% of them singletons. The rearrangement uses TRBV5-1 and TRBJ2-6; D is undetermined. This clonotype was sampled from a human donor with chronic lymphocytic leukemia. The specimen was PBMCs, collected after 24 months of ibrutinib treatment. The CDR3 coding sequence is TGCGCCAGCAGCTTCAGTTCCTCTGGGGCCAACGTCCTGACTTTC. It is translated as CASSFSSSGANVLTF.